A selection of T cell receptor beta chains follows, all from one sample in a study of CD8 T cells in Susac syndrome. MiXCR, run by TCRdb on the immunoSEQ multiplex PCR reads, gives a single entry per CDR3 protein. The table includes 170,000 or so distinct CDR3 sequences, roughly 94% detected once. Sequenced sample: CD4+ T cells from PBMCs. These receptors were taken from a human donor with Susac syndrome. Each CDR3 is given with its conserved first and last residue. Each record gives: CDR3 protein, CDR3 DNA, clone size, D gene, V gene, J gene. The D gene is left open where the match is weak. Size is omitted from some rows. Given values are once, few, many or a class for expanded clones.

CDR3aa: CATSDPGITDTQYF; CDR3nt: TGTGCCACCAGTGACCCGGGAATCACAGATACGCAGTATTTT; abundance: NA; d_gene: NA; v_gene: TRBV24-1; j_gene: TRBJ2-3
CDR3aa: CASRDRDNSPLHF; CDR3nt: TGTGCCAGCAGGGACAGGGATAATTCACCCCTCCACTTT; abundance: NA; d_gene: TRBD1; v_gene: TRBV6-5; j_gene: TRBJ1-6
CDR3aa: CASSQVGSYNEQFF; CDR3nt: TGCGCCAGCAGCCAAGTGGGTTCCTACAATGAGCAGTTCTTC; abundance: NA; d_gene: NA; v_gene: TRBV4-3; j_gene: TRBJ2-1
CDR3aa: CASSPGQPINYGYTF; CDR3nt: TGCGCCAGCAGCCCGGGACAGCCGATTAACTATGGCTACACCTTC; abundance: once; d_gene: TRBD1; v_gene: TRBV5-1; j_gene: TRBJ1-2
CDR3aa: CASSDIRGGETQYF; CDR3nt: TGTGCCAGCAGTGACATCAGGGGAGGGGAGACCCAGTACTTC; abundance: NA; d_gene: NA; v_gene: TRBV2; j_gene: TRBJ2-5
CDR3aa: CASSLDQRGGSSPLHF; CDR3nt: TGTGCCAGCAGCTTAGATCAGAGAGGGGGCTCTTCACCCCTCCACTTT; abundance: NA; d_gene: TRBD1; v_gene: TRBV11-2; j_gene: TRBJ1-6
CDR3aa: CASSESGAGVRNEQFF; CDR3nt: TGTGCCAGCAGTGAGTCTGGGGCAGGGGTACGCAATGAGCAGTTCTTC; abundance: NA; d_gene: NA; v_gene: TRBV2; j_gene: TRBJ2-1
CDR3aa: CASSEEGAKNIQYF; CDR3nt: TGTGCCAGCAGTGAAGAGGGAGCCAAAAACATTCAGTACTTC; abundance: NA; d_gene: NA; v_gene: TRBV25-1; j_gene: TRBJ2-4
CDR3aa: CASSLTDEQYF; CDR3nt: TGTGCCAGCAGCTTAACCGACGAGCAGTACTTC; abundance: NA; d_gene: NA; v_gene: TRBV7-8; j_gene: TRBJ2-7
CDR3aa: CASSQGLQENYGYTF; CDR3nt: TGCGCCAGCAGCCAAGGCCTACAGGAGAACTATGGCTACACCTTC; abundance: NA; d_gene: NA; v_gene: TRBV4-1; j_gene: TRBJ1-2
CDR3aa: CASSATTGLTEAFF; CDR3nt: TGTGCCAGCAGCGCGACGACAGGACTAACTGAAGCTTTCTTT; abundance: NA; d_gene: NA; v_gene: TRBV9; j_gene: TRBJ1-1
CDR3aa: CASREGWDTQYF; CDR3nt: TGTGCCAGCCGCGAGGGGTGGGATACGCAGTATTTT; abundance: NA; d_gene: NA; v_gene: TRBV4-2; j_gene: TRBJ2-3
CDR3aa: CASSPRDVDRGYTF; CDR3nt: TGTGCCAGCAGCCCCCGGGACGTCGACAGAGGCTACACCTTC; abundance: NA; d_gene: NA; v_gene: TRBV7-2; j_gene: TRBJ1-2
CDR3aa: CASSPPGAGLGEAFF; CDR3nt: TGTGCCAGCTCACCACCGGGCGCGGGGCTCGGTGAAGCTTTCTTT; abundance: NA; d_gene: NA; v_gene: TRBV18; j_gene: TRBJ1-1
CDR3aa: CASSQDPDRGLAGANVLTF; CDR3nt: TGCGCCAGCAGCCAAGATCCGGACAGGGGGCTGGCTGGGGCCAACGTCCTGACTTTC; abundance: NA; d_gene: TRBD1; v_gene: TRBV4-3; j_gene: TRBJ2-6
CDR3aa: CSPTSGDSDTQYF; CDR3nt: TGCAGTCCGACTAGCGGGGACTCAGATACGCAGTATTTT; abundance: NA; d_gene: TRBD2; v_gene: TRBV20-1; j_gene: TRBJ2-3
CDR3aa: CASSLAIRQGGAYNEQFF; CDR3nt: TGTGCCAGCAGCTTAGCTATCCGACAGGGTGGGGCCTACAATGAGCAGTTCTTC; abundance: NA; d_gene: TRBD1; v_gene: TRBV7-8; j_gene: TRBJ2-1
CDR3aa: CASCSGQGAYYGYTF; CDR3nt: TGTGCCAGTTGCTCGGGACAGGGGGCCTACTATGGCTACACCTTC; abundance: NA; d_gene: TRBD1; v_gene: TRBV6-5; j_gene: TRBJ1-2
CDR3aa: CASSEAPLASKETQYF; CDR3nt: TGTGCCAGCAGTGAAGCTCCTCTAGCGAGTAAAGAGACCCAGTACTTC; abundance: few; d_gene: NA; v_gene: TRBV6-1; j_gene: TRBJ2-5
CDR3aa: CASSPSTGKTDTQYF; CDR3nt: TGTGCCAGCAGCCCTAGTACCGGTAAGACAGATACGCAGTATTTT; abundance: NA; d_gene: NA; v_gene: TRBV7-9; j_gene: TRBJ2-3
CDR3aa: CASSLVIGPYNEQFF; CDR3nt: TGTGCCAGCAGCTTAGTCATCGGACCTTACAATGAGCAGTTCTTC; abundance: NA; d_gene: NA; v_gene: TRBV7-9; j_gene: TRBJ2-1
CDR3aa: CASRENREMNTEAFF; CDR3nt: TGTGCCAGCAGGGAAAACAGGGAGATGAACACTGAAGCTTTCTTT; abundance: NA; d_gene: NA; v_gene: TRBV2; j_gene: TRBJ1-1
CDR3aa: CASSTGAQETQYF; CDR3nt: TGTGCCAGCAGCACAGGGGCCCAAGAGACCCAGTACTTC; abundance: NA; d_gene: TRBD1; v_gene: TRBV11-2; j_gene: TRBJ2-5
CDR3aa: CASSPQGVVGAGANVLTF; CDR3nt: TGTGCCAGCAGTCCGCAGGGTGTAGTCGGGGCTGGGGCCAACGTCCTGACTTTC; abundance: NA; d_gene: NA; v_gene: TRBV12-3/TRBV12-4; j_gene: TRBJ2-6
CDR3aa: CSVAGGGSYGYTF; CDR3nt: TGCAGCGTTGCTGGGGGAGGTAGCTATGGCTACACCTTC; abundance: NA; d_gene: NA; v_gene: TRBV29-1; j_gene: TRBJ1-2
CDR3aa: CASSQESGGAETQYF; CDR3nt: TGTGCCAGCAGCCAAGAAAGTGGGGGCGCGGAGACCCAGTACTTC; abundance: NA; d_gene: NA; v_gene: TRBV4-2; j_gene: TRBJ2-5
CDR3aa: CASVGNFNSPLHF; CDR3nt: TGTGCCAGCGTAGGCAACTTTAATTCACCCCTCCACTTT; abundance: NA; d_gene: NA; v_gene: TRBV2; j_gene: TRBJ1-6
CDR3aa: CASSPNRGETQYF; CDR3nt: TGCGCCAGCAGTCCTAACAGGGGTGAGACCCAGTACTTC; abundance: few; d_gene: TRBD1; v_gene: TRBV5-1; j_gene: TRBJ2-5
CDR3aa: CASSYGLEGAETQYF; CDR3nt: TGTGCCAGCAGTTACGGTCTAGAAGGGGCCGAGACCCAGTACTTC; abundance: NA; d_gene: NA; v_gene: TRBV6-5; j_gene: TRBJ2-5
CDR3aa: CASSKSGTGANSPLHF; CDR3nt: TGTGCCAGCAGTAAATCCGGGACAGGGGCAAATTCACCCCTCCACTTT; abundance: once; d_gene: TRBD1; v_gene: TRBV7-9; j_gene: TRBJ1-6
CDR3aa: CASSLGTPSYEQYF; CDR3nt: TGTGCCAGCTCTCTAGGGACGCCCTCCTACGAGCAGTACTTC; abundance: few; d_gene: NA; v_gene: TRBV18; j_gene: TRBJ2-7
CDR3aa: CASVVGDRYNEQFF; CDR3nt: TGTGCCAGCGTGGTGGGGGACCGATACAATGAGCAGTTCTTC; abundance: NA; d_gene: NA; v_gene: TRBV2; j_gene: TRBJ2-1
CDR3aa: CASSRGSGGTYEQYF; CDR3nt: TGTGCCAGCAGCCGCGGGTCGGGCGGGACCTACGAGCAGTACTTC; abundance: NA; d_gene: NA; v_gene: TRBV6-5; j_gene: TRBJ2-7
CDR3aa: CATIWRQGANSPLHF; CDR3nt: TGTGCCACCATATGGAGACAGGGGGCTAATTCACCCCTCCACTTT; abundance: NA; d_gene: TRBD1; v_gene: TRBV27; j_gene: TRBJ1-6
CDR3aa: CASSLGGTGGAKDTQYF; CDR3nt: TGTGCCAGCAGCCTGGGAGGGACAGGGGGCGCAAAGGATACGCAGTATTTT; abundance: NA; d_gene: TRBD1; v_gene: TRBV2; j_gene: TRBJ2-3
CDR3aa: CASSLQRQPQHF; CDR3nt: TGTGCCAGCAGCTTGCAGAGGCAGCCCCAGCATTTT; abundance: NA; d_gene: NA; v_gene: TRBV5-6; j_gene: TRBJ1-5
CDR3aa: CASSQVVSSGANVLTF; CDR3nt: TGTGCCAGCAGCCAAGTTGTGTCCTCTGGGGCCAACGTCCTGACTTTC; abundance: NA; d_gene: NA; v_gene: TRBV4-2; j_gene: TRBJ2-6
CDR3aa: CATSKTSGNTDTQYF; CDR3nt: TGTGCCACCAGCAAGACTAGCGGGAACACAGATACGCAGTATTTT; abundance: once; d_gene: TRBD2; v_gene: TRBV24-1; j_gene: TRBJ2-3
CDR3aa: CASSLEYGTGYGYTF; CDR3nt: TGTGCCAGCAGCTTAGAATACGGGACAGGGTATGGCTACACCTTC; abundance: NA; d_gene: TRBD1; v_gene: TRBV7-2; j_gene: TRBJ1-2
CDR3aa: CASSYTALLGELFF; CDR3nt: TGTGCCAGCAGTTACACTGCCCTCTTGGGGGAGCTGTTTTTT; abundance: NA; d_gene: NA; v_gene: TRBV6-2/TRBV6-3; j_gene: TRBJ2-2
CDR3aa: CASSTAGGTEAFF; CDR3nt: TGTGCCAGCAGTACGGCGGGAGGCACTGAAGCTTTCTTT; abundance: NA; d_gene: NA; v_gene: TRBV6-6; j_gene: TRBJ1-1
CDR3aa: CSAGQGPEDNEQFF; CDR3nt: TGCAGTGCGGGACAGGGCCCTGAGGACAATGAGCAGTTCTTC; abundance: NA; d_gene: TRBD1; v_gene: TRBV20-1; j_gene: TRBJ2-1
CDR3aa: CASTLQGGMNTEAFF; CDR3nt: TGTGCCAGCACCCTACAGGGTGGGATGAACACTGAAGCTTTCTTT; abundance: NA; d_gene: NA; v_gene: TRBV12-3/TRBV12-4; j_gene: TRBJ1-1
CDR3aa: CASSPQAGGADTQYF; CDR3nt: TGTGCCAGCTCACCACAAGCGGGGGGCGCAGATACGCAGTATTTT; abundance: NA; d_gene: TRBD2; v_gene: TRBV18; j_gene: TRBJ2-3
CDR3aa: CASSPRLQGTEAFF; CDR3nt: TGTGCCAGCAGCCCCCGCCTACAGGGGACTGAAGCTTTCTTT; abundance: NA; d_gene: TRBD1; v_gene: TRBV3-1; j_gene: TRBJ1-1
CDR3aa: CASSLVVGGPGNEQFF; CDR3nt: TGCGCCAGCAGCTTGGTTGTGGGGGGGCCCGGCAATGAGCAGTTCTTC; abundance: NA; d_gene: NA; v_gene: TRBV5-1; j_gene: TRBJ2-1
CDR3aa: CSVEDYQGTLAKNIQYF; CDR3nt: TGCAGCGTTGAAGATTATCAGGGGACTTTAGCCAAAAACATTCAGTACTTC; abundance: NA; d_gene: NA; v_gene: TRBV29-1; j_gene: TRBJ2-4
CDR3aa: CASSEVALSSYEQYF; CDR3nt: TGTGCCAGCAGTGAAGTGGCTTTAAGCTCCTACGAGCAGTACTTC; abundance: once; d_gene: NA; v_gene: TRBV6-1; j_gene: TRBJ2-7
CDR3aa: CSARILAGGPSRETQYF; CDR3nt: TGCAGTGCCCGCATACTAGCGGGGGGGCCCAGCCGAGAGACCCAGTACTTC; abundance: NA; d_gene: TRBD2; v_gene: TRBV20-1; j_gene: TRBJ2-5
CDR3aa: CSVVRPMNTEAFF; CDR3nt: TGCAGCGTTGTCCGGCCCATGAACACTGAAGCTTTCTTT; abundance: once; d_gene: NA; v_gene: TRBV29-1; j_gene: TRBJ1-1
CDR3aa: CASSPGTRGNEQFF; CDR3nt: TGTGCCAGCAGCCCGGGGACCAGGGGAAATGAGCAGTTCTTC; abundance: once; d_gene: NA; v_gene: TRBV7-2; j_gene: TRBJ2-1
CDR3aa: CAIGQSPQAFF; CDR3nt: TGTGCCATTGGCCAATCCCCACAAGCTTTCTTT; abundance: NA; d_gene: NA; v_gene: TRBV15; j_gene: TRBJ1-1
CDR3aa: CASTPRDGETQYF; CDR3nt: TGTGCCAGCACCCCAAGGGACGGGGAGACCCAGTACTTC; abundance: NA; d_gene: NA; v_gene: TRBV2; j_gene: TRBJ2-5
CDR3aa: CASSSSPAVYNEQFF; CDR3nt: TGTGCCAGCAGTTCAAGTCCTGCCGTCTACAATGAGCAGTTCTTC; abundance: NA; d_gene: NA; v_gene: TRBV6-2/TRBV6-3; j_gene: TRBJ2-1
CDR3aa: CASSARGDEQYF; CDR3nt: TGTGCCAGCAGCGCCCGGGGTGACGAGCAGTACTTC; abundance: NA; d_gene: NA; v_gene: TRBV6-1; j_gene: TRBJ2-7
CDR3aa: CSGRTGEETQYF; CDR3nt: TGCAGCGGACGTACAGGGGAAGAGACCCAGTACTTC; abundance: once; d_gene: TRBD1; v_gene: TRBV29-1; j_gene: TRBJ2-5
CDR3aa: CASSQRGEQYF; CDR3nt: TGTGCCAGCAGCCAACGGGGAGAGCAGTACTTC; abundance: few; d_gene: NA; v_gene: TRBV6-2/TRBV6-3; j_gene: TRBJ2-7
CDR3aa: CSLLAGQGNTEAFF; CDR3nt: TGCAGCCTTTTGGCCGGACAGGGGAACACTGAAGCTTTCTTT; abundance: NA; d_gene: TRBD1; v_gene: TRBV29-1; j_gene: TRBJ1-1
CDR3aa: CASSQVRGARNTEAFF; CDR3nt: TGCGCCAGCAGCCAAGTTCGGGGGGCGCGGAACACTGAAGCTTTCTTT; abundance: NA; d_gene: NA; v_gene: TRBV4-3; j_gene: TRBJ1-1